This T cell receptor (beta chain) emerged from a study of vaccination and CD4 T cells after COVID-19 (dated by TCRdb to 2021 to 2024). For context, the study as a whole: SARS-CoV-2 positivity had been established in the convalescent patients by nasal swab PCR, and mild disease was recorded in several of these patients and severe disease in one. Six males and four females were included in the convalescent cohort, with two Hispanic individuals, seven Caucasians, two Asians and one multiracial person represented. In control cultures, a CEFX viral epitope pool was used as positive control, an HIV-1 Nef peptide pool was used as negative control, or no peptide was added. Participants received two doses of either the Pfizer-BioNTech BNT162b2 vaccine (n=8) or the Moderna mRNA-1273 vaccine (n=2). The time from the second vaccine dose to post-vaccine blood sampling had a median of roughly 70 days and ranged from about 14 to 241 days. Post-COVID blood samples from convalescent patients were collected a median of about 110 days after diagnosis, with a range of 35 to 161 days. For stimulating the cultures, overlapping spike peptide pools were used, derived from SARS-CoV-2 as well as from the common cold coronaviruses HCoV-NL63, HCoV-OC43 and HCoV-229E. In roughly nine COVID-19 convalescent patients and a few infection-naive healthy vaccine recipients, the spike-specific CD4+ TCR repertoire before mRNA vaccination was compared with the repertoire after mRNA vaccination. Here is what the overall study found, with its caveats: Nearly all vaccine-specific clones in convalescent patients (304 of 307) were mono-reactive for SARS-CoV-2 spike rather than cross-reactive with common cold coronaviruses. In convalescent patients, a median approximately 86% of post-vaccine SARS-CoV-2-reactive clones were detected only after vaccination, and vaccine-specific priming was suggested by this finding. An increase in the median number of SARS-CoV-2-reactive clonotypes from approximately 21 after infection to 35 to 40 after vaccination was observed, but the change was not found to be significant. The study included relatively few convalescent patients and did not analyze early timepoints after natural infection.

On this clonotype: Its antigen remains unidentified. The input lacks base qualities; no much larger clone sits a single base away.

The treatment or condition tag for this specimen amounts to: approximately nine-day PBMC culture with coronavirus spike peptide pools or control peptides (ViraFEST assay). The ViraFEST assay, used in the study, expanded antigen-specific T cells with peptide pools and then identified the expanded clonotypes through TCR sequencing. The convalescent patients' positive SARS-CoV-2 PCR tests were from March to December 2020, which was before the Alpha, Beta and Delta variants emerged in the United States. About 2 million PBMCs per well were cultured in IMDM with approximately 5.5% human AB serum and 7.5 to 10 IU/ml IL-2, plus 10 ug/ml peptide pools. On days 3 and 7, half of the culture medium was replaced with fresh IL-2-containing medium. After 9 to 10 days of culture, CD4+ T cells were isolated by negative selection using the EasySep CD4+ T cell isolation kit. Ficoll-Paque Plus gradient centrifugation was used to isolate PBMCs from whole blood, and the isolated PBMCs were then either used fresh or cryopreserved at -140C. Each culture condition was generally run in triplicate wells.

The library was made by PCR. At the Johns Hopkins FTIC core, DNA from the cultured CD4+ T cells underwent TCR sequencing with the Oncomine TCR Beta short-read assay. Genomic DNA was extracted from the cultured CD4+ T cells with the QIAamp micro DNA kit. Oncomine TCR Beta libraries from cultured CD4+ T cells were pooled using unique dual indexes and sequenced on an Illumina iSeq 100. The original pipeline was this. Non-productive sequences were filtered out, and CDR3s that did not start with C, did not end with F or W, or were shorter than 7 amino acids were discarded. Antigen-specific clonotypes were identified with the MANAFEST web application by comparing peptide-stimulated wells with reference and other culture wells. An FDR below 0.05, an odds ratio above 5, and a productive frequency above 0.1% in at least two of three replicate wells were required for clones to be considered positive. A clonotype counted as cross-reactive if it showed significant expansion both in the SARS-CoV-2 spike wells and in at least one common cold coronavirus spike condition. CDR3 homology was assessed with Levenshtein distances (stringdist) and unrooted phylogenetic trees (ape) in R version 3.6.1. TCRdb trimmed public reads at Q25 via fastp, called clones via MiXCR and kept in-frame beta chains. Under each unique CDR3 protein, matching rows form one entry showing the most common genes and DNA. These V and J calls derive from TCRdb rather than the authors' analysis. In this sample the table shows 25,000 or so distinct CDR3 sequences, 58% of which occur a single time. The top ten hold around 2.8% of the sample.

Sequences SGHNT (CDR1) and YYREEE (CDR2) are obtained from the germline V gene (reference sequence). Unmatched junction bases come to 2, with V trimmed by 4 bases and J by 1 base. The CDR3 goes from the cysteine to the phenylalanine over 14 residues. Just CDR3 DNA is preserved here, 42 bases in frame from base 1. Rearrangement joined TRBV5-4 to TRBJ1-1, and 9 junction bases match TRBD1. The sequencing input was CD4+ T cells from blood, cultured in vitro. The receptor was derived from a human donor who had recovered from COVID-19. The sequence in DNA is TGTGCCAGCAGCGTGGACAGGGGGAACACTGAAGCTTTCTTT. Translated, it gives CASSVDRGNTEAFF. Where the CDR3 stops, the reference TRBV5-4 and TRBJ1-1 genes take over; the full variable domain is ETGVTQSPTHLIKTRGQQVTLRCSSQSGHNTVSWYQQALGQGPQFIFQYYREEENGRGNFPPRFSGLQFPNYSSELNVNALELDDSALYLCASSVDRGNTEAFFGQGTRLTVV.